This entry is about one TCR beta chain. No antigen is known for it. This specimen comes from a study of shared clonotypes between healthy human individuals. The assay ran at deep level. In replicate PCRs of sorted subsets, approximately 200 ng DNA, about 30,000 T cell genomes, was used. The assay was immunoSEQ multiplex PCR, and TCRdb's table has in-frame clones only and misses some. The sample records around 99,000 clones, approximately 70% being singletons. Study-wide results and limits: Among several donors, roughly 5% of naive CD4 clonotypes were found in common. Sequencing depth was predicted to influence how clonotypes are shared among donors.

The CDR3 loop spans 13 amino acids. V lost 3 bases and J lost 2, with 7 bases in between. The germline V gene encodes CDR1 KGHSH and CDR2 LQKENI. The origin of this receptor is a man between 25 and 39 years old in good health. V and J are TRBV18 and TRBJ2-5, with unresolved D. The source material was memory CD8+ T cells sorted from blood. Indicated subset: CD45RO+ cells pooled with CCR7-negative TemRA cells. This chain's CDR3 is CASSPKVQETQYF. In nucleotides, the CDR3 is TGTGCCAGCTCACCCAAAGTACAAGAGACCCAGTACTTC.